A selection of T cell receptor beta chains follows, all from one sample in a study of cytomegalovirus exposure and HLA in healthy donors. Sequencing was performed with immunoSEQ multiplex PCR; in TCRdb, only in-frame clones are kept and a portion is missing. The sample consists of roughly 190,000 clones, almost 75% of them appearing once. Specimen: PBMCs. All receptors come from a woman under 40 in good health and CMV-seropositive. Each CDR3 is given with its conserved first and last residue. Each record gives: clone size, D gene, J gene, V gene, CDR3 protein, CDR3 DNA. A D gene is named only where the DNA matches it firmly. Clone sizes are given selectively: once, few, many, or a class where the clone is expanded.

clone size: .
D gene: TRBD2
J gene: TRBJ2-3
V gene: TRBV2
CDR3 protein: CASRLAGDSQYF
CDR3 DNA: TGTGCCAGCAGGTTAGCGGGAGATTCGCAGTATTTT

clone size: once
D gene: TRBD2
J gene: TRBJ2-3
V gene: TRBV18
CDR3 protein: CASSLTLAVTDTQYF
CDR3 DNA: TGTGCCAGCTCACTGACGCTAGCGGTCACAGATACGCAGTATTTT

clone size: .
D gene: TRBD1
J gene: TRBJ2-3
V gene: TRBV28
CDR3 protein: CATTGGTDTQYF
CDR3 DNA: TGTGCCACCACAGGGGGTACAGATACGCAGTATTTT

clone size: .
D gene: .
J gene: TRBJ1-4
V gene: TRBV7-9
CDR3 protein: CASSLTGISEKLFF
CDR3 DNA: TGTGCCAGCAGCTTAACAGGGATCTCTGAAAAACTGTTTTTT

clone size: .
D gene: .
J gene: TRBJ1-2
V gene: TRBV7-2
CDR3 protein: CASSLASGVSYGYTF
CDR3 DNA: TGTGCCAGCAGCTTAGCGTCAGGGGTTAGCTATGGCTACACCTTC

clone size: .
D gene: .
J gene: TRBJ2-7
V gene: TRBV7-6
CDR3 protein: CASSPSFKKSSYEQYF
CDR3 DNA: TGTGCCAGCAGCCCGAGTTTCAAAAAGAGCTCCTACGAGCAGTACTTC

clone size: few
D gene: .
J gene: TRBJ2-1
V gene: TRBV19
CDR3 protein: CASSIGVGLSSYNEQFF
CDR3 DNA: TGTGCCAGTAGTATAGGCGTGGGCCTTAGCTCCTACAATGAGCAGTTCTTC

clone size: .
D gene: TRBD2
J gene: TRBJ2-3
V gene: TRBV9
CDR3 protein: CASSASGRTDTQYF
CDR3 DNA: TGTGCCAGCAGCGCTAGCGGGAGGACAGATACGCAGTATTTT

clone size: .
D gene: .
J gene: TRBJ2-7
V gene: TRBV27
CDR3 protein: CASSPGRSYEQYF
CDR3 DNA: TGTGCCAGCAGCCCTGGCCGTTCCTACGAGCAGTACTTC

clone size: few
D gene: TRBD2
J gene: TRBJ2-1
V gene: TRBV5-6
CDR3 protein: CASSPPGLAGAYNEQFF
CDR3 DNA: TGTGCCAGCAGTCCGCCGGGACTAGCGGGAGCGTACAATGAGCAGTTCTTC

clone size: .
D gene: .
J gene: TRBJ2-7
V gene: TRBV15
CDR3 protein: CATSREQTTYEQYF
CDR3 DNA: TGTGCCACCAGCAGAGAGCAAACAACCTACGAGCAGTACTTC

clone size: .
D gene: TRBD1
J gene: TRBJ2-5
V gene: TRBV4-2
CDR3 protein: CASSRGQVQETQYF
CDR3 DNA: TGTGCCAGCAGCCGCGGACAGGTCCAAGAGACCCAGTACTTC

clone size: .
D gene: .
J gene: TRBJ2-7
V gene: TRBV2
CDR3 protein: CASTEGAAGGGEQYF
CDR3 DNA: TGTGCCAGCACCGAGGGGGCTGCGGGAGGTGGTGAGCAGTACTTC

clone size: .
D gene: .
J gene: TRBJ1-1
V gene: TRBV5-1
CDR3 protein: CASSLEPGNMNTEAFF
CDR3 DNA: TGCGCCAGCAGCTTGGAACCAGGGAATATGAACACTGAAGCTTTCTTT

clone size: .
D gene: TRBD1
J gene: TRBJ1-4
V gene: TRBV27
CDR3 protein: CASRGPDRGDEKLFF
CDR3 DNA: TGTGCCAGCAGGGGGCCGGACAGGGGGGATGAAAAACTGTTTTTT

clone size: .
D gene: TRBD2
J gene: TRBJ2-7
V gene: TRBV5-1
CDR3 protein: CASSLTGGPNEQYF
CDR3 DNA: TGCGCCAGCAGCTTGACGGGAGGGCCAAACGAGCAGTACTTC

clone size: .
D gene: TRBD2
J gene: TRBJ2-7
V gene: TRBV6-5
CDR3 protein: CASSYSGAGLYEQYF
CDR3 DNA: TGTGCCAGCAGTTACTCCGGAGCGGGACTCTACGAGCAGTACTTC

clone size: .
D gene: TRBD1
J gene: TRBJ1-2
V gene: TRBV5-4
CDR3 protein: CASSFKGAPGYTF
CDR3 DNA: TGTGCCAGCAGCTTCAAGGGGGCGCCTGGCTACACCTTC

clone size: few
D gene: TRBD1
J gene: TRBJ1-1
V gene: TRBV7-9
CDR3 protein: CASSRTTGLTEAFF
CDR3 DNA: TGTGCCAGCAGCCGGACGACAGGGCTTACTGAAGCTTTCTTT

clone size: .
D gene: .
J gene: TRBJ2-7
V gene: TRBV5-6
CDR3 protein: CASSFTGSYEQYF
CDR3 DNA: TGTGCCAGCAGCTTCACAGGATCCTACGAGCAGTACTTC

clone size: few
D gene: .
J gene: TRBJ2-1
V gene: TRBV27
CDR3 protein: CASSLRQAYNEQFF
CDR3 DNA: TGTGCCAGCAGTTTACGGCAGGCCTACAATGAGCAGTTCTTC

clone size: once
D gene: .
J gene: TRBJ2-1
V gene: TRBV5-4
CDR3 protein: CASSRTVDEQFF
CDR3 DNA: TGTGCCAGCAGCCGCACGGTCGATGAGCAGTTCTTC

clone size: .
D gene: TRBD1
J gene: TRBJ2-7
V gene: TRBV2
CDR3 protein: CASRRGQGREQYF
CDR3 DNA: TGTGCCAGCAGGAGGGGACAGGGGCGCGAGCAGTACTTC

clone size: .
D gene: TRBD1
J gene: TRBJ1-5
V gene: TRBV19
CDR3 protein: CASSGTGAFSQPQHF
CDR3 DNA: TGTGCCAGTAGCGGGACAGGGGCTTTCAGTCAGCCCCAGCATTTT

clone size: .
D gene: .
J gene: TRBJ1-1
V gene: TRBV27
CDR3 protein: CASSLDRNTEAFF
CDR3 DNA: TGTGCCAGCAGCCTAGACAGGAACACTGAAGCTTTCTTT

clone size: .
D gene: TRBD2
J gene: TRBJ2-5
V gene: TRBV4-2
CDR3 protein: CASSQAAGVGETQYF
CDR3 DNA: TGTGCCAGCAGCCAAGCTGCGGGGGTCGGAGAGACCCAGTACTTC

clone size: once
D gene: .
J gene: TRBJ2-1
V gene: TRBV5-1
CDR3 protein: CASRTGPGYNEQFF
CDR3 DNA: TGCGCCAGCAGGACAGGTCCCGGCTACAATGAGCAGTTCTTC

clone size: few
D gene: TRBD2
J gene: TRBJ2-1
V gene: TRBV4-1
CDR3 protein: CASSPRTSGYEQFF
CDR3 DNA: TGCGCCAGCAGCCCCCGGACTAGCGGGTATGAGCAGTTCTTC

clone size: .
D gene: TRBD1
J gene: TRBJ2-1
V gene: TRBV5-1
CDR3 protein: CASSSGMDRGHNEQFF
CDR3 DNA: TGCGCCAGCAGCTCGGGGATGGACAGGGGCCACAATGAGCAGTTCTTC

clone size: once
D gene: .
J gene: TRBJ2-7
V gene: TRBV19
CDR3 protein: CASTDRPGSSYEQYF
CDR3 DNA: TGTGCCAGTACCGATAGACCTGGGAGCTCCTACGAGCAGTACTTC